This T cell receptor (beta chain) appears in the sequencing data of a study of T cells in Graves' hyperthyroidism and ophthalmopathy. The CDR3 has 15 residues. Germline V CDR1 and CDR2: SGHDN, FVKESK. V was shortened by 4 bases and J by 1 base, with 10 bases between the two germline ends. Amplified regions were TCR beta CDR3 sequences from RNA transcripts. The TCR CDR3 first-round RT-PCR relied on the HTBI primer set. TCRdb reprocessed the multiplex PCR reads via MiXCR and lists one record per CDR3 protein. The sample yields around 340,000 distinct CDR3 sequences, 14% seen once. Researchers defined stable Graves' hyperthyroidism as no ophthalmopathy progression within 18 months.

Input material: blood. The chain combines TRBV14 with TRBJ2-2; D is undetermined. This TCR was recovered from a woman under 40 with Graves' hyperthyroidism. CDR3 bases: TGTGCCAGCAGCCCCGTCCGGCAGAACACCGGGGAGCTGTTTTTT. Protein: CASSPVRQNTGELFF.